Shown below are 6 T cell receptor beta chains from a single sample sequenced in a study of T cells after posttransplantation cyclophosphamide. A marrow graft followed busulfan-fludarabine conditioning, with cyclophosphamide on days +3 and +4. TCRdb's copy holds only in-frame clones and misses some; the assay was immunoSEQ multiplex PCR. Of about 42,000 clones detected, less than 95% appear once; the ten largest clones hold around 2.3%. Sequences were derived from PBMCs, sampled roughly 59 days after allogeneic stem cell transplant with posttransplant cyclophosphamide. The receptors were sampled from a male patient aged 60 to 75 who received an allogeneic stem cell transplant from a related donor and was CMV-positive. Some T cells may be supplied by the graft donor.

The chain uses TRBV11-2 and TRBJ2-3; 12 nucleotides align to TRBD2. Germline CDR1 is SGHAT and CDR2 is FQNNGV. The CDR3 totals 16 residues. V dropped 5 bases and J dropped 2; count of bases not matched to a gene: 5. The chain's CDR3 is CASSALAGGYTDTQYF. Written as DNA, the CDR3 is TGTGCCAGCAGCGCCCTAGCGGGGGGGTACACAGATACGCAGTATTTT. The full variable domain, rest sourced from reference TRBV11-2 and TRBJ2-3, is EAGVAQSPRYKIIEKRQSVAFWCNPISGHATLYWYQQILGQGPKLLIQFQNNGVVDDSQLPKDRFSAERLKGVDSTLKIQPAKLEDSAVYLCASSALAGGYTDTQYFGPGTRLTVL.

The genes are TRBV6-5 and TRBJ1-1, with a weak D call TRBD1 (6 bases). This CDR3 has 11 amino acids. Trimming stripped 2 bases from V and 8 bases from J, with 6 bases between. From germline, CDR1 is MNHEY and CDR2 SVGAGI. CDR3 sequence reads: CASSYDREAFF. The DNA for the CDR3 is TGTGCCAGCAGTTACGACAGGGAAGCTTTCTTT.

This rearrangement joins TRBV4-2 to TRBJ2-1, with 7 bases aligning to TRBD1. Per germline, CDR1 LGHNA and CDR2 YNFKEQ. This CDR3 contains 16 residues. V shed 0 bases, J shed 4 bases, and the junction held 6 bases outside the gene matches. CDR3 in amino acids: CASSQDRSGGYNEQFF. DNA of the CDR3: TGTGCCAGCAGCCAAGATAGGTCAGGGGGTTACAATGAGCAGTTCTTC.

V is TRBV23-1 and J is TRBJ2-7; 8 nucleotides line up with TRBD1. TRBV23-1 is reported as an ORF; its role is uncertain. Trimming cost V 6 bases and J 12 bases; bases outside gene matches: 7. This CDR3 spans 11 amino acids. The DNA for the CDR3 is TGCGCCAGCAGGAGACAGGGGTTCCCGTACGTC. It codes for CASRRQGFPYV.

The chain joins TRBV27 to TRBJ1-4, with 9 bases that match TRBD1. The germline V gene has CDR1 MNHEY and CDR2 SMNVEV (reference sequence). This CDR3 has 16 amino acids. After removal of 3 bases from V and 10 bases from J, the junction contained 12 bases not matched to a gene. CDR3 sequence (DNA): TGTGCCAGCAGTTTGACTCCGGGACAGGGATTCCGAAAACTGTTTTTT. Protein: CASSLTPGQGFRKLFF.

This chain joins TRBV2 and TRBJ1-2, with TRBD1 matching 9 bases. The germline V gene encodes CDR1 SNHLY and CDR2 FYNNEI. The CDR3 contains 15 residues. The junction had 10 bases not matched to a gene; V was cut back by 6 bases and J by 5 bases. CDR3 sequence: CASRESWTGEYGYTF. The CDR3 DNA is TGTGCCAGCAGGGAAAGCTGGACAGGGGAGTATGGCTACACCTTC.